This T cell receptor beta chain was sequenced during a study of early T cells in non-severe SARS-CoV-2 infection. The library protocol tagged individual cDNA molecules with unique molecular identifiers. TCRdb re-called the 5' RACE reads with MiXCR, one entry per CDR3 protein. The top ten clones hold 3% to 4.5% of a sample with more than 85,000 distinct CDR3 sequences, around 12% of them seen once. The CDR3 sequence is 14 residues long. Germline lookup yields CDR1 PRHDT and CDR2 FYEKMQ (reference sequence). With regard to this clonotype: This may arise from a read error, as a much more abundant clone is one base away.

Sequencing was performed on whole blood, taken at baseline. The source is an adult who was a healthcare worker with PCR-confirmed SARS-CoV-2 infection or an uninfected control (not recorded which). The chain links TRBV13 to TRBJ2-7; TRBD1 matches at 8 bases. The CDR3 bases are TGTGTCAGCAGCCTTCAGAGACAGGGGTACGAGCAGTACTTC. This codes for CVSSLQRQGYEQYF. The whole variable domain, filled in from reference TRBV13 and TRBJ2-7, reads AAGVIQSPRHLIKEKRETATLKCYPIPRHDTVYWYQQGPGQDPQFLISFYEKMQSDKGSIPDRFSAQQFSDYHSELNMSSLELGDSALYFCVSSLQRQGYEQYFGPGTRLTVT.